Presented here are 15 T cell receptor beta chains from one specimen sequenced in a study of T cells in localized non-small cell lung cancer. Assay: immunoSEQ multiplex PCR; the TCRdb copy retains only in-frame clones and omits some. This sample has about 34,000 clones, with around nine tenths found just once. Sequencing used peripheral blood, obtained before any cancer treatment. Source of these receptors: a woman aged 35 to 75 with stage I lung adenocarcinoma.

V and J are TRBV30 and TRBJ1-1; D is unresolved. The CDR3 is made up of 13 amino acids. Trimming removed 0 bases from V and 4 bases from J, with 9 bases in between. Germline CDR1 and CDR2: GTSNPN and SVGIG (reference sequence). CDR3 nucleotide sequence: TGTGCCTGGAGTGTACTAGGGAGCACTGAAGCTTTCTTT. Translation gives CAWSVLGSTEAFF.

The chain recombines TRBV4-2 with TRBJ1-4; a possible D gene is TRBD1 (5 bases). This CDR3 spans 14 amino acids. With 1 base removed from V and 5 bases from J, the gap between germline ends came to 8 bases. CDR1 and CDR2 (germline): LGHNA, YNFKEQ. Here the CDR3 DNA reads TGTGCCAGCAGCCAAGTCCAGGGAAATGAAAAACTGTTTTTT. Its protein product is CASSQVQGNEKLFF.

This clone was seen just once. V gene TRBV4-3 combines with J gene TRBJ2-5; D tentatively fits TRBD1 or TRBD2 (5 bases each). V was clipped by 0 bases and J by 1 base, with 12 bases between them. Per germline, CDR1 LGHNA and CDR2 YSLEER. CDR3 length: 16 amino acids. The CDR3 DNA sequence: TGCGCCAGCAGCCAAGATGGGGGTTTGGTCCAAGAGACCCAGTACTTC. It specifies CASSQDGGLVQETQYF.

The CDR3 nucleotides are TGTGCCAGCAGCTTAATGGGTACCGGCAATTCACCCCTCCACTTT. Its translation: CASSLMGTGNSPLHF. The chain combines TRBV7-8 with TRBJ1-6; D remains ambiguous. Deletions cut 2 bases from V and 7 bases from J, with 12 bases between. CDR3 length: 15 residues. Germline V gene lookup returns CDR1 SGHVS and CDR2 FQNEAQ.

The chain employs TRBV18 and TRBJ1-1; D possibly corresponds to TRBD1 (5 bases). The CDR3 covers 15 residues. The germline CDR1 and CDR2 sequences are KGHSH and LQKENI. Trimming took 0 bases from V and 0 from J, leaving 8 bases between them. The CDR3 nucleotides are TGTGCCAGCTCACCACCGGGGGGGGTGAACACTGAAGCTTTCTTT. Amino acids: CASSPPGGVNTEAFF.

In its sample, this clone was seen a few times. The rearrangement links TRBV27 to TRBJ1-1; unclear D gene. Per germline, CDR1 MNHEY and CDR2 SMNVEV (reference sequence). V shed 5 bases and J shed 0 bases, with 10 bases lying between them. The CDR3 sequence is 14 residues long. CDR3 residues: CASSLLSLNTEAFF. CDR3 coding DNA: TGTGCCAGCAGTCTCTTATCCCTGAACACTGAAGCTTTCTTT.

V is TRBV9 and J is TRBJ2-3; 8 bases line up with TRBD2. The CDR3 spans 17 residues. Germline values: CDR1 SGDLS, CDR2 YYNGEE. Trimming cost V 0 bases and J 0 bases; bases outside gene matches: 6. The CDR3 reads CASSVVAGGRSTDTQYF. The CDR3 bases are TGTGCCAGCAGCGTAGTTGCGGGGGGACGGAGCACAGATACGCAGTATTTT.

This clone has a handful of counts. This chain joins TRBV11-3 and TRBJ1-2; 7 nucleotides line up with TRBD1. The CDR3 length is 14 residues. The junction had 4 bases not matched to a gene; V was cut back by 0 bases and J by 6 bases. Germline V gene sequence: CDR1 SGHNT, CDR2 YENEEA. CDR3 nucleotides: TGTGCCAGCAGCTTAGATGGGACAGAAGATGGCTACACCTTC. Translated: CASSLDGTEDGYTF.

This clone was detected only a few times. The chain carries TRBV7-2 and TRBJ1-4; 8 bases fit TRBD1. The V segment lost 5 bases and the J segment 5 bases; nucleotides outside the gene matches: 4. Germline-derived CDR1 and CDR2 are SGHTA and FQGNSA. This CDR3 spans 14 amino acids. The CDR3 here is CASSPGTGNEKLFF. In nucleotides, the CDR3 is TGTGCCAGCAGCCCCGGGACAGGCAATGAAAAACTGTTTTTT.

V and J are TRBV5-6 and TRBJ1-4, with 7 bases matching TRBD1. Unmatched junction bases numbered 10, after V lost 0 bases and J lost 8 bases. This CDR3 spans 16 amino acids. Germline CDR1 and CDR2: SGHDT and YYEEEE. This CDR3 is CASSLASGTEREKLFF. As DNA, the CDR3 is TGTGCCAGCAGCTTGGCCTCGGGGACAGAGAGGGAAAAACTGTTTTTT.

V gene TRBV19 combines with J gene TRBJ2-5; D uncertain. V lost 2 bases and J lost 5, with 3 bases in between. The germline CDR1 and CDR2 sequences are LNHDA and SQIVND (reference sequence). The CDR3 loop spans 11 amino acids. CDR3 amino acids: CASSIRETQYF. In DNA, the CDR3 is TGTGCCAGTAGTATAAGGGAGACCCAGTACTTC.

The rearrangement joins TRBV2 to TRBJ2-1, with 8 nucleotides matching TRBD2. CDR1 and CDR2 (germline): SNHLY, FYNNEI. The CDR3 sequence is 14 residues long. V trimming: 4 bases; J trimming: 9 bases; junction bases outside the gene matches: 8. CDR3 sequence: CASSAASGYGEQFF. In nucleotides, the CDR3 is TGTGCCAGCAGTGCGGCTAGCGGGTATGGTGAGCAGTTCTTC. Full variable domain (remainder filled in from reference TRBV2 and TRBJ2-1): EPEVTQTPSHQVTQMGQEVILRCVPISNHLYFYWYRQILGQKVEFLVSFYNNEISEKSEIFDDQFSVERPDGSNFTLKIRSTKLEDSAMYFCASSAASGYGEQFFGPGTRLTVL.

The J gene is TRBJ2-2, the V gene TRBV4-1; 7 bases are shared with TRBD2. The germline V gene has CDR1 MGHRA and CDR2 YSYEKL. Unmatched junction bases numbered 14, after V lost 5 bases and J lost 2 bases. CDR3 size: 18 residues. The DNA for the CDR3 is TGCGCCAGCAGCGGCCGGGACTACCCTCAACCTAACACCGGGGAGCTGTTTTTT. This gives the protein CASSGRDYPQPNTGELFF.

V usage is TRBV9 and J usage is TRBJ1-2, with TRBD1 identical over 7 bases. Germline V gene data show CDR1 as SGDLS and CDR2 as YYNGEE. The CDR3 covers 11 residues. J was trimmed by 12 bases and V by 3 bases; bases with no gene match: 5. The CDR3 sequence: CASSAGGSNTF. CDR3 sequence (DNA): TGTGCCAGCAGCGCAGGGGGTTCCAACACCTTC.

This clone came up once. The rearrangement links TRBV15 to TRBJ1-1, with a weak D call TRBD1 (5 bases). CDR1 LNHNV and CDR2 YYDKDF come from the germline V gene (reference sequence). Trimming left V 0 bases short and J 4 bases short, with 12 bases between. The CDR3 consists of 15 residues. The CDR3 protein is CATSRDYYGGTEAFF. CDR3 nucleotide sequence: TGTGCCACCAGCAGAGATTATTACGGGGGCACTGAAGCTTTCTTT.